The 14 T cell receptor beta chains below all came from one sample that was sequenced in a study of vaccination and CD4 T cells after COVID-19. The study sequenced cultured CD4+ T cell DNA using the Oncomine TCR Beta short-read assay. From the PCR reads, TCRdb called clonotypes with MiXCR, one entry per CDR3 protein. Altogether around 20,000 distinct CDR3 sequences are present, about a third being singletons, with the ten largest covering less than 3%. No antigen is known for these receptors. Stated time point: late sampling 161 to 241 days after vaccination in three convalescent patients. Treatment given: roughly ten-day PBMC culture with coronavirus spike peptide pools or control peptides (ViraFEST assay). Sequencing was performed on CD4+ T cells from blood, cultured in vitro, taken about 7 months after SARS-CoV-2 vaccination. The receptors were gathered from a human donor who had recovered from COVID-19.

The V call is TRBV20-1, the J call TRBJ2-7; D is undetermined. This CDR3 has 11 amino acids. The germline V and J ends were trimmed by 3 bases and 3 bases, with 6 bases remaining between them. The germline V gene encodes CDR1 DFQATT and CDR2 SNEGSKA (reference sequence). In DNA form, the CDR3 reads TGCAGTGCTAGTCGCGTCTACGAGCAGTACTTC. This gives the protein CSASRVYEQYF.

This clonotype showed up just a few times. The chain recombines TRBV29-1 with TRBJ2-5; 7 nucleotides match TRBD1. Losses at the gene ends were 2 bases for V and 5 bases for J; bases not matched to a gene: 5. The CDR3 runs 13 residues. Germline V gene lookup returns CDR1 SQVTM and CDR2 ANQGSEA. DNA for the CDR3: TGCAGCGTTGAACTACAGGGGTGGGAGACCCAGTACTTC. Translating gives CSVELQGWETQYF.

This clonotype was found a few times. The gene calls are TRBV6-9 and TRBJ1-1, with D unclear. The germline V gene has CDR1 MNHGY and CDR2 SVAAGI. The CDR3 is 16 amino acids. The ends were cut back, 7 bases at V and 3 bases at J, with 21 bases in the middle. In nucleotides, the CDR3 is TGTGCCAGCACAATGGGAGGACGGGAGAAGCACACTGAAGCTTTCTTT. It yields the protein CASTMGGREKHTEAFF.

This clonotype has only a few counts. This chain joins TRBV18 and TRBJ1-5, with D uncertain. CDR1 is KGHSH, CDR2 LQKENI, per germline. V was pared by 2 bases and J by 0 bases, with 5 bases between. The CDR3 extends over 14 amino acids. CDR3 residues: CASSPGLSNQPQHF. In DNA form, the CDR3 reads TGTGCCAGCTCACCAGGACTTAGCAATCAGCCCCAGCATTTT.

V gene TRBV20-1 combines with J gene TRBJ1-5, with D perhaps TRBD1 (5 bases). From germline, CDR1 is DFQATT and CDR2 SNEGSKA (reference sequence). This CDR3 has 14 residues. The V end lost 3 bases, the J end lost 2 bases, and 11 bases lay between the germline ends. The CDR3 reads CSARRDSGNQPQHF. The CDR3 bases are TGCAGTGCTAGGAGGGACTCGGGCAATCAGCCCCAGCATTTT.

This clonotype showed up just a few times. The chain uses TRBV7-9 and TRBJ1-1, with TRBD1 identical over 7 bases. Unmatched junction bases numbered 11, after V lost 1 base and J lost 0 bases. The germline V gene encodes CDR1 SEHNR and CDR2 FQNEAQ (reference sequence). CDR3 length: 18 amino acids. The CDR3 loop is CASSLGDIKGAMNTEAFF. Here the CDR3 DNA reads TGTGCCAGCAGCTTAGGGGACATCAAGGGGGCGATGAACACTGAAGCTTTCTTT.

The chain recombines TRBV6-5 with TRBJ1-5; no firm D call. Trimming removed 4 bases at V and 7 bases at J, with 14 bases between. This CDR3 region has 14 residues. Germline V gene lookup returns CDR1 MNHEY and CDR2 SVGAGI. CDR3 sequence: CASSSKSGIQPQHF. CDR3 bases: TGTGCCAGCAGTTCGAAATCAGGTATACAGCCCCAGCATTTT.

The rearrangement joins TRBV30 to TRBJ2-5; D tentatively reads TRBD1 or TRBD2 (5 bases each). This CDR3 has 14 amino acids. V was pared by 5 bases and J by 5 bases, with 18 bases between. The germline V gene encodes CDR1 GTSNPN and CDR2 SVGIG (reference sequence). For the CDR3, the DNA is TGTGCCTGGTCTCGGGACGGCGGCGGGGAGACCCAGTACTTC. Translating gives CAWSRDGGGETQYF.

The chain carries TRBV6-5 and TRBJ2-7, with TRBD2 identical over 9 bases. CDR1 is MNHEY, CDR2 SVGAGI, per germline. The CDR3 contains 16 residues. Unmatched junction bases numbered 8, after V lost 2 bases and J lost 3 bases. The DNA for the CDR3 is TGTGCCAGCAGTTACGGTTGGCTAGCGGGGATCTACGAGCAGTACTTC. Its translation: CASSYGWLAGIYEQYF.

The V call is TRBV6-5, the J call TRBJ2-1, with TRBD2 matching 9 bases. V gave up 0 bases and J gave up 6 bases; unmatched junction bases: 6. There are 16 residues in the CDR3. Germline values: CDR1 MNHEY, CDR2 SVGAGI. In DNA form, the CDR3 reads TGTGCCAGCAGTTACTCATCTAGCGGGACTGGCAATGAGCAGTTCTTC. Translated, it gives CASSYSSSGTGNEQFF.

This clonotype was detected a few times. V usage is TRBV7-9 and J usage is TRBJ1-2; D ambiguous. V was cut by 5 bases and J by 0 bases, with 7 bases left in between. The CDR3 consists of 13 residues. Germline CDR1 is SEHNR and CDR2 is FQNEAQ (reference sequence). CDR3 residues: CASSRRSNYGYTF. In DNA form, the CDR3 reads TGTGCCAGCAGCCGACGGTCTAACTATGGCTACACCTTC.

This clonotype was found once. CDR3 protein: CASSQTGDRAYEQYF. The CDR3, as DNA: TGCGCCAGCAGCCAAACAGGGGATCGGGCCTACGAGCAGTACTTC. The chain joins TRBV5-1 to TRBJ2-7; 7 bases are a match to TRBD1. Germline V gene lookup returns CDR1 SGHRS and CDR2 YFSETQ. The CDR3 has 15 amino acids. Trimming took 4 bases from V and 2 from J; bases not matched to a gene: 9.

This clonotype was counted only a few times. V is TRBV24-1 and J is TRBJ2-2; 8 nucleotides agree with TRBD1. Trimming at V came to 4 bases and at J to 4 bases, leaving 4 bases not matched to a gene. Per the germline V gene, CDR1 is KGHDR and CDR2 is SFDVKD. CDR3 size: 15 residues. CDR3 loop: CATSDPGTGTGELFF. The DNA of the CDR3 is TGTGCCACCAGTGACCCCGGGACAGGCACCGGGGAGCTGTTTTTT.

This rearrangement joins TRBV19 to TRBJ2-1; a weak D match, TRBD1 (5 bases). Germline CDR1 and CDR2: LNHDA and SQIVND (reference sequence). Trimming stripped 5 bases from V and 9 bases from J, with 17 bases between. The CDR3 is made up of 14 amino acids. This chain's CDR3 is CASSRAGRGSEQFF. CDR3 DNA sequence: TGTGCCAGTAGTCGGGCAGGAAGGGGCAGTGAGCAGTTCTTC.